Following are 30 T cell receptor beta chains from one sample sequenced in a study of regulatory T cells in long-lasting Graves disease. Arm-PCR of CDR3 regions with iRepertoire HTBI primers generated TCR beta libraries. Using its own MiXCR run on the multiplex PCR reads, TCRdb lists one record per CDR3 protein. The sample records 400,000 or so distinct CDR3 sequences, 20% being singletons. Time point defined: persistent/refractory GD, antithyroid drugs over 5 years with positive TRAb. PBMCs were the source of the RNA used for TCR sequencing. This specimen was peripheral blood mononuclear cells (PBMCs), taken when the disease was refractory, from a patient treated with antithyroid drugs. The receptors derive from a female donor with Graves disease.

This clonotype was counted many times. The chain carries TRBV7-2 and TRBJ2-5; no reliable D call. This CDR3 is built from 15 residues. V dropped 0 bases and J dropped 1 base, with 9 bases sitting between them. The germline V gene has CDR1 SGHTA and CDR2 FQGNSA. The CDR3 sequence: CASSLAVLLQETQYF. The CDR3 DNA reads TGTGCCAGCAGCTTAGCTGTTCTCCTCCAAGAGACCCAGTACTTC.

For this clonotype: A clone one base away is much larger, so this may be a read error. The J gene is TRBJ1-5, the V gene TRBV28; D not resolved. CDR3 length: 18 amino acids. Germline V gene sequence: CDR1 MDHEN, CDR2 SYDVKM. Deletions cut 2 bases from V and 5 bases from J, with 22 bases between. The CDR3 protein is CASSLSKGLGSFDQPQHF. CDR3 DNA: TGTGCCAGCAGTTTAAGTAAGGGCCTTGGGTCCTTCGATCAGCCCCAGCATTTT.

Turning to this clonotype: A far larger clone is only one base removed, so a read error is likely. This chain joins TRBV12-3 or TRBV12-4 and TRBJ2-7, with a possible D match to TRBD1 (6 bases). With 4 bases removed from V and 6 bases from J, the gap between germline ends came to 19 bases. The CDR3 runs 15 residues. The CDR3: CASSYTEGTPCEQYF. CDR3 nucleotides: TGTGCCAGCAGTTACACAGAAGGGACACCCTGCGAGCAGTACTTC.

The rearrangement joins TRBV15 to TRBJ1-1; D ambiguous. Germline V gene lookup returns CDR1 LNHNV and CDR2 YYDKDF (reference sequence). V was trimmed by 4 bases and J by 4 bases, leaving 13 bases between them. The CDR3 covers 14 residues. The DNA for the CDR3 is TGTGCCACCAGCAATCTACAAGGGAGCACTGAAGCTTTCTTT. Translated: CATSNLQGSTEAFF. The full variable domain, with the rest looked up from reference TRBV15 and TRBJ1-1, is DAMVIQNPRYQVTQFGKPVTLSCSQTLNHNVMYWYQQKSSQAPKLLFHYYDKDFNNEADTPDNFQSRRPNTSFCFLDIRSPGLGDTAMYLCATSNLQGSTEAFFGQGTRLTVV.

The V call is TRBV7-3, the J call TRBJ2-7; D could derive from TRBD1 or TRBD2 (7 bases each). V lost 7 bases and J lost 1, with 23 bases in between. Germline V CDR1 and CDR2: SGHTA, FQGTGA. The CDR3 extends over 17 amino acids. The CDR3 DNA reads as TGTGCCAGCATTAGGACAGGAAGAGTGGGACTATCCTACGAGCAGTACTTC. This codes for CASIRTGRVGLSYEQYF.

A few counts support this clonotype. The V call is TRBV9, the J call TRBJ1-1, with TRBD1 identical over 8 bases. Germline V gives CDR1 SGDLS, CDR2 YYNGEE. The CDR3 is 14 residues long. The V segment lost 5 bases and the J segment 2 bases; nucleotides outside the gene matches: 5. The CDR3 DNA sequence: TGTGCCAGCAGTAGGACAGGGATTAACACTGAAGCTTTCTTT. Encoded protein: CASSRTGINTEAFF.

The chain employs TRBV12-3 or TRBV12-4 and TRBJ2-1, with D possibly TRBD2 on 5 matching bases. Trimming took 5 bases from V and 5 from J, leaving 10 bases between them. This CDR3 region has 13 residues. The CDR3, as DNA: TGTGCCAGCAGTCGCGGGTCTCACAATGAGCAGTTCTTC. It codes for CASSRGSHNEQFF.

This clonotype was detected many times. The genes are TRBV2 and TRBJ2-4; 8 bases fit TRBD2. V shed 11 bases and J 3 bases; nucleotides not matched to a gene: 6. The germline gives CDR1 SNHLY, CDR2 FYNNEI. The CDR3 extends over 13 amino acids. The CDR3 DNA follows: TGTGCCGGCGGGGGGCATGGCAAAAACATTCAGTACTTC. This gives the protein CAGGGHGKNIQYF.

The chain uses TRBV19 and TRBJ1-1; D not certain. From germline, CDR1 is LNHDA and CDR2 SQIVND (reference sequence). V was cut by 7 bases and J by 5 bases, with 8 bases left in between. The length of the CDR3 is 11 residues. CDR3 nucleotide sequence: TGTGCCAGTACCCAAGGGACTGAAGCTTTCTTT. This codes for CASTQGTEAFF.

V usage is TRBV7-2 and J usage is TRBJ2-7, with 8 bases that match TRBD2. The V and J ends lost 5 bases and 0 bases, in that order; junction bases with no gene match: 6. The CDR3 is 15 amino acids. Per the germline V gene, CDR1 is SGHTA and CDR2 is FQGNSA. The CDR3 coding sequence is TGTGCCAGCAGCCCCCGGGGGGGGCTCTCCTACGAGCAGTACTTC. Encoded protein: CASSPRGGLSYEQYF.

This clonotype turned up a few times. The rearrangement joins TRBV30 to TRBJ1-5; the D gene is possibly TRBD1 (6 bases). V gave up 2 bases and J gave up 6 bases, with 14 bases separating them. The CDR3 loop spans 14 amino acids. Germline CDR1 is GTSNPN and CDR2 is SVGIG (reference sequence). The DNA of the CDR3 is TGTGCCTGGAGTACTCGGACAGATACTCAGCCCCAGCATTTT. Translating gives CAWSTRTDTQPQHF.

This clonotype was recorded at least ten times. The gene calls are TRBV29-1 and TRBJ1-1, with 7 positions matching TRBD1. Germline V gene data show CDR1 as SQVTM and CDR2 as ANQGSEA. The CDR3 has 11 amino acids. The CDR3 DNA is TGCAGTGGTCAGGGGGTCGCTGAAGCTTTCTTT. Amino acid sequence: CSGQGVAEAFF.

This clonotype was detected many times. The chain has TRBV28 and TRBJ2-5; D gene uncertain. Germline CDR1 MDHEN, CDR2 SYDVKM. Trimming removed 5 bases at V and 1 base at J, with 5 bases between. This CDR3 is 12 amino acids long. The CDR3 DNA follows: TGTGCCAGCAGTGGGGTCCAAGAGACCCAGTACTTC. It codes for CASSGVQETQYF.

Ten or more counts support this clonotype. The chain uses TRBV20-1 and TRBJ2-1, with unresolved D. This CDR3 is built from 13 residues. In germline, CDR1 is DFQATT, CDR2 SNEGSKA (reference sequence). V was trimmed by 6 bases and J by 0 bases, leaving 9 bases between them. As DNA, the CDR3 is TGCAGTGCCAACGATGACTCCTACAATGAGCAGTTCTTC. Protein: CSANDDSYNEQFF.

This clonotype appeared a few times. This chain uses TRBV5-1 with TRBJ2-7; weak D call: TRBD1 (6 bases). The germline V and J ends were trimmed by 3 bases and 5 bases, with 18 bases remaining between them. This CDR3 has 15 residues. Germline lookup yields CDR1 SGHRS and CDR2 YFSETQ. In DNA, the CDR3 is TGCGCCAGCAGCTCTTTGGGGACACCTCCTCACGAGCAGTACTTC. Residues: CASSSLGTPPHEQYF.

In its sample, this clonotype was seen a few times. J is TRBJ2-7 and V is TRBV11-2, with D hard to call. CDR3 length: 15 amino acids. Germline V gene lookup returns CDR1 SGHAT and CDR2 FQNNGV. V lost 7 bases and J 0 bases, leaving 16 bases between the germline ends. CDR3 sequence reads: CASTGLGPSSYEQYF. The CDR3 coding sequence is TGTGCCAGCACCGGCCTCGGGCCGAGCTCCTACGAGCAGTACTTC.

Here the CDR3 reads CASSVGPGALVTEAFF. DNA for the CDR3: TGCGCCAGCAGCGTGGGACCGGGGGCGTTGGTCACTGAAGCTTTCTTT. The chain has TRBV5-1 and TRBJ1-1; maybe TRBD1 (6 bases). The CDR3 contains 16 residues. V was cut by 4 bases and J by 4 bases, with 20 bases left in between. The germline CDR1 and CDR2 sequences are SGHRS and YFSETQ.

Worth noting for this clonotype: A much larger clone lies one base from this, so it may be a read error. This chain connects TRBV11-2 to TRBJ2-2, with D possibly matching TRBD1 (6 bases). Germline loops: CDR1 SGHAT, CDR2 FQNNGV. The CDR3 sequence is 14 residues long. The CDR3 sequence is CASSPGVRAGKLFF. In DNA form, the CDR3 reads TGTGCCAGCAGCCCAGGGGTCCGGGCCGGGAAGCTGTTTTTT.

On this clonotype: With a much larger clone just one base away, this may be a read error. The V and J genes are TRBV2 and TRBJ2-5, with 12 bases that match TRBD1. V was pared by 4 bases and J by 3 bases, with 3 bases of the junction left unmatched. CDR1 is SNHLY and CDR2 is FYNNEI in the germline V gene. There are 15 residues in the CDR3. The CDR3 here is CASSGGQGAKETQYF. CDR3 DNA sequence: TGTGCCAGCAGTGGGGGACAGGGGGCAAAAGAGACCCAGTACTTC.

The rearrangement uses TRBV7-2 and TRBJ2-7, with TRBD2 as a possible D gene (5 bases). V was trimmed by 1 base and J by 3 bases, leaving 13 bases between them. Germline values: CDR1 SGHTA, CDR2 FQGNSA. CDR3 size: 15 residues. The CDR3 here is CASSLDRSSSYEQYF. In DNA, the CDR3 is TGTGCCAGCAGCTTAGACCGCTCTAGCAGCTACGAGCAGTACTTC.

The rearrangement uses TRBV27 and TRBJ2-2; 7 bases fit TRBD2. CDR1 is MNHEY, CDR2 SMNVEV, per germline (reference sequence). The CDR3 extends over 15 amino acids. Trimming took 10 bases from V and 6 from J; bases not matched to a gene: 14. DNA of the CDR3: TGTGCCACCCGTCCCACTGCGGGAGTGGCCGGGGAGCTGTTTTTT. Residues: CATRPTAGVAGELFF.

There are many counts of this clonotype. This chain uses TRBV12-3 or TRBV12-4 with TRBJ1-2, with D tentatively TRBD1 (6 bases). There are 15 residues in the CDR3. V gave up 5 bases and J gave up 2 bases, with 15 bases separating them. The CDR3 spells CASSLEGGRNYGYTF. CDR3 nucleotide sequence: TGTGCCAGCAGTCTCGAGGGGGGACGGAACTATGGCTACACCTTC.

This clonotype was picked up many times. The rearrangement uses TRBV6-5 and TRBJ2-7; the D gene is possibly TRBD1 (5 bases). CDR1 and CDR2 (germline): MNHEY, SVGAGI. This CDR3 is built from 17 residues. Trimming removed 0 bases from V and 3 bases from J, with 18 bases in between. CDR3 sequence (DNA): TGTGCCAGCAGTTACTCCTGGGGCGGTCGTACGGTCTACGAGCAGTACTTC. It translates to CASSYSWGGRTVYEQYF.

The rearrangement joins TRBV6-5 to TRBJ2-7; D gene unclear. This CDR3 comprises 13 residues. The V end lost 4 bases, the J end lost 3 bases, and 10 bases lay between the germline ends. CDR1 is MNHEY, CDR2 SVGAGI, per germline. The CDR3 is CASSFTLLYEQYF. Here the CDR3 DNA reads TGTGCCAGCAGTTTTACCCTACTCTACGAGCAGTACTTC.

This clonotype was recorded once. Being one base from a much bigger clone, this may be a read error. The chain combines TRBV30 with TRBJ1-4, with 9 bases matching TRBD1. The germline gives CDR1 GTSNPN, CDR2 SVGIG (reference sequence). The CDR3 has 14 residues. Unmatched junction bases numbered 12, after V lost 8 bases and J lost 8 bases. This chain's CDR3 is CARGSGQGNEKLFF. CDR3 in DNA: TGTGCCCGGGGCTCGGGACAGGGAAACGAAAAACTGTTTTTT.

Comment on this clonotype: At one of its ends the junction is not consistent with the germline gene, which may arise from a read error. The CDR3 spells CAGSPTPGTSGTTSYEQYF. CDR3 nucleotides: TGTGCCGGCAGCCCAACGCCCGGGACTAGCGGGACTACATCCTACGAGCAGTACTTC. This sequence joins TRBV7-9 and TRBJ2-7, with TRBD2 matching over 13 bases. In germline, CDR1 is SEHNR, CDR2 FQNEAQ (reference sequence). The CDR3 is 19 amino acids.

This clonotype was counted between two and nine times. The chain carries TRBV6-1 and TRBJ1-1; no reliable D call. In germline, CDR1 is MNHNS, CDR2 SASEGT. Trimming took 5 bases from V and 4 from J, leaving 11 bases between them. The length of the CDR3 is 13 residues. The DNA of the CDR3 is TGTGCCAGCAGTACCAAGCACGCCACTGAAGCTTTCTTT. It specifies CASSTKHATEAFF.

This clonotype was seen many times. A junction boundary mismatches the germline segment, possibly from a read error. The rearrangement links TRBV6-2 or TRBV6-3 to TRBJ2-7; 11 positions match TRBD2. This CDR3 comprises 16 residues. Germline CDR1 is MNHEY and CDR2 is SVGEGT. The CDR3 sequence is CASSNSGTSGYYEQYF. The CDR3 region has the DNA TGTGCCAGCAGTAACTCCGGGACTAGCGGATATTACGAGCAGTACTTC.

This clonotype occurred many times. This chain joins TRBV27 and TRBJ2-5; 11 nucleotides agree with TRBD2. The CDR3 is made up of 16 amino acids. V shed 5 bases, J shed 3 bases, and the junction held 8 bases outside the gene matches. Germline V lookup: CDR1 MNHEY, CDR2 SMNVEV (reference sequence). CDR3 residues: CASSKLAGVTKETQYF. The DNA of the CDR3 is TGTGCCAGCAGTAAACTAGCGGGAGTCACCAAAGAGACCCAGTACTTC.

The table lists this clonotype with a few counts. This chain connects TRBV10-2 to TRBJ2-7, with D possibly being TRBD1 (5 bases). In germline, CDR1 is WSHSY, CDR2 SAAADI. The CDR3 length is 12 residues. Deletions cut 0 bases from V and 6 bases from J, with 6 bases between. In DNA form, the CDR3 reads TGCGCCAGCAGTGAGTCCAGGGTCGAGCAGTACTTC. It translates to CASSESRVEQYF.